The TCR beta chain described here comes from a study of blood T cells in healthy people across ages. Study findings and constraints: It was not possible, with unsorted PBMCs, to conclusively compare naive and antigen-experienced cells.

Turning to this clonotype: What it binds is unknown.

It was with a sample-barcoded 5' primer and a J-beta primer mix that a second PCR of roughly 7 to 12 cycles was run. TCRdb used MiXCR to reprocess the 5' RACE reads, holding one entry per CDR3 protein. Altogether about 1,800,000 distinct CDR3 sequences are present, approximately 30% being singletons, with the ten largest covering more than 6%. The CDR3 spans 15 residues. Germline V gene lookup returns CDR1 SEHNR and CDR2 FQNEAQ (reference sequence). V gave up 5 bases and J gave up 2 bases, with 13 bases separating them. Sequences were obtained from blood. The gene calls are TRBV7-9 and TRBJ2-1, with D maybe TRBD1 (5 bases). The source of this sequence is a woman in her twenties or thirties in good health. The CDR3 DNA follows: TGTGCCAGCAGCCTACAGGCATCCGCCTACAATGAGCAGTTCTTC. This gives the protein CASSLQASAYNEQFF.